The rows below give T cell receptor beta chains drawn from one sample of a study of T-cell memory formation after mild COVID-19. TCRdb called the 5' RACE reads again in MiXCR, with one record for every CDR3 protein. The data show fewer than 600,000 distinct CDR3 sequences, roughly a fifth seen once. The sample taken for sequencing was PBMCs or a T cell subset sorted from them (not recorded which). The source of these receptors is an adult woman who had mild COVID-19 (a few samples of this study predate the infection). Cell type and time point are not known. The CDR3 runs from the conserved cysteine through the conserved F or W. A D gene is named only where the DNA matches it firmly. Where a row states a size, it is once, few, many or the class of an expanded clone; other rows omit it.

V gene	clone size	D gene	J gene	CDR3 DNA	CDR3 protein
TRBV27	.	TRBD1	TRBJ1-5	TGTGCCAGCAGACCTTTACAGGGGAAGGGCAATCAGCCCCAGCATTTT	CASRPLQGKGNQPQHF
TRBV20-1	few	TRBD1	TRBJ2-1	TGCAGTGCTACCTCATCACAGGGGGCGTACAATGAGCAGTTCTTC	CSATSSQGAYNEQFF
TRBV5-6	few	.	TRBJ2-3	TGTGCCAGCCGCCAGCGGGGCACAGATACGCAGTATTTT	CASRQRGTDTQYF
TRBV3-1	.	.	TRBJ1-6	TGTGCCAGCAGCCCCCGGGGGAGCTCCCTTAGGTCACCCCTCCACTTT	CASSPRGSSLRSPLHF
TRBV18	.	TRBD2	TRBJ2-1	TGTGCCAGCTCAACGTGGACTAGCGGGGAAAGCTCCTACAATGAGCAGTTCTTC	CASSTWTSGESSYNEQFF
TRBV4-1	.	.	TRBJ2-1	TGCGCCAGCAGCCAAGATGACTTGCGTGGCAATGAGCAGTTCTTC	CASSQDDLRGNEQFF
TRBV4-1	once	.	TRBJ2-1	TGCGCCAGCAGCCAAGGACCCTCTAGGCACAATGAGCAGTTCTTC	CASSQGPSRHNEQFF
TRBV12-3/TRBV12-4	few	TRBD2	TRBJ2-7	TGTGCCAGCAGACCTAGCGGGAGTAGGACCTACGAGCAGTACTTC	CASRPSGSRTYEQYF
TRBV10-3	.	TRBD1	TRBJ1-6	TGTGCCATCTCCACCGATGAGGGGACAGGGGACCCTAATTCACCCCTCCACTTT	CAISTDEGTGDPNSPLHF
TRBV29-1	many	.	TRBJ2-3	TGCAGCGTTGAGGGCAGCACAGATACGCAGTATTTT	CSVEGSTDTQYF
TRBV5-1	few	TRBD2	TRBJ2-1	TGCGCCAGCAGCTTGGCGCCGGGACTAGCGGGTAGCGAGCAGTTCTTC	CASSLAPGLAGSEQFF
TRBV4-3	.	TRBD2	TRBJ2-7	TGCGCCAGCAGCCAAGCGGCGGGAGAGATCTACGAGCAGTACTTC	CASSQAAGEIYEQYF
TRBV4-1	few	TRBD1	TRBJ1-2	TGCGCCAGCAGCCAAAATATCGACAGGGCTTACTATGGCTACACCTTC	CASSQNIDRAYYGYTF
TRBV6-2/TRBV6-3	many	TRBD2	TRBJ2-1	TGTGCCAGCAGTAAGGGACTAGGTGGGGATGAGCAGTTCTTC	CASSKGLGGDEQFF
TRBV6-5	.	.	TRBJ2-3	TGTGCCAGCAGTTACTGGGGGAGCCCCACAGATACGCAGTATTTT	CASSYWGSPTDTQYF
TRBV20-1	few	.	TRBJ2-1	TGCAGTGCTGAGACGTCCGCCTACAATGAGCAGTTCTTC	CSAETSAYNEQFF
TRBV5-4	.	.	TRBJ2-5	TGTGCCAGCAGCTCAAGGTCCCGAAGGTGGGAGACCCAGTACTTC	CASSSRSRRWETQYF
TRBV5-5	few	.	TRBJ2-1	TGTGCCAGCAGCTTAGGAGGTTTGGGGGTTGAGCAGTTCTTC	CASSLGGLGVEQFF
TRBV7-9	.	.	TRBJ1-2	TGTGCCAGCAGCTTAATGGGGCAGGGAAAGGATGGCTACACCTTC	CASSLMGQGKDGYTF
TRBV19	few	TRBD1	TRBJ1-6	TGTGCCAGTAGTATTGGACAGGTTAATTCACCCCTCCACTTT	CASSIGQVNSPLHF
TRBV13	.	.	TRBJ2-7	TGTGCCAGCAGCTCACCAGGGAATGGGATCCACGAGCAGTACTTC	CASSSPGNGIHEQYF
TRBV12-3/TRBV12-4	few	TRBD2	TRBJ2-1	TGTGCCAGCAGCGGGGCTAGCGGCGCCTACAATGAGCAGTTCTTC	CASSGASGAYNEQFF
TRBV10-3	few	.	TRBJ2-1	TGTGCCACCGGGGGGCCAAACTACAATGAGCAGTTCTTC	CATGGPNYNEQFF
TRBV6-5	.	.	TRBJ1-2	TGTGCCAGCAGCTCAGGTTGGACCGATCCAACGGGCTACACCTTC	CASSSGWTDPTGYTF
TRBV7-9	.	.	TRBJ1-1	TGTGCCAGCTGCCTTTGTTGGCAGATTGAAGCTTTCTTT	CASCLCWQIEAFF
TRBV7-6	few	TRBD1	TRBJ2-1	TGTGCCAGCAGCTCGACAGGGGGCGCGGAAGGTGAGCAGTTCTTC	CASSSTGGAEGEQFF
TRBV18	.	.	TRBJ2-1	TGTGCCAGCTCACCAACGCCGGACCCAGCGAGGGCTAATGAGCAGTTCTTC	CASSPTPDPARANEQFF
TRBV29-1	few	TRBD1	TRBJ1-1	TGCAGCGTTAGGGACAGGACAGCTTTCTTT	CSVRDRTAFF
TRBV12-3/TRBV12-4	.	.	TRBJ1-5	TGTGCCAGCAGTCCCGACGGAACCAATCAGCCCCAGCATTTT	CASSPDGTNQPQHF
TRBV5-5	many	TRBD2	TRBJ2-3	TGTGCCAGCAGCCCCGGACTAGCGGGGCCCCAGACAGATACGCAGTATTTT	CASSPGLAGPQTDTQYF
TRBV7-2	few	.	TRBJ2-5	TGTGCCAGCAGCCAGGGGTGGGGAAACCTTAGAGAGACCCAGTACTTC	CASSQGWGNLRETQYF
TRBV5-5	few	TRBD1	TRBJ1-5	TGTGCCAGCAGCCGCTGGACAGGGATGGGTCAGCCCCAGCATTTT	CASSRWTGMGQPQHF
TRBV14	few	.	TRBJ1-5	TGTGCCAGCAGCCAAGACTCGGGGATTGGCAATCAGCCCCAGCATTTT	CASSQDSGIGNQPQHF